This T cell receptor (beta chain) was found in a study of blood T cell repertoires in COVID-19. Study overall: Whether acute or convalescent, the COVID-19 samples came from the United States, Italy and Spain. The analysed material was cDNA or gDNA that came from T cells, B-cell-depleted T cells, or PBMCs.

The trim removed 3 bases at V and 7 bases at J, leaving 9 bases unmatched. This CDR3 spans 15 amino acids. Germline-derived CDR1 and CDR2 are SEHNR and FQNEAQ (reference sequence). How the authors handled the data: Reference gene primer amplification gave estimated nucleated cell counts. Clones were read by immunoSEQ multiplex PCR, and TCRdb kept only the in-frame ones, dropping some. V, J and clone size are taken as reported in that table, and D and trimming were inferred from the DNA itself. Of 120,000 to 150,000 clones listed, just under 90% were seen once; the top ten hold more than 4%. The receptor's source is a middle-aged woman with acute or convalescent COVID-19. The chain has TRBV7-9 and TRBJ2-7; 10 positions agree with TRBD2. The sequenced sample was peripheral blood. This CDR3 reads CASSLVSGRMGEQYF. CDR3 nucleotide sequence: TGTGCCAGCAGCTTGGTTAGCGGGAGGATGGGGGAGCAGTACTTC.